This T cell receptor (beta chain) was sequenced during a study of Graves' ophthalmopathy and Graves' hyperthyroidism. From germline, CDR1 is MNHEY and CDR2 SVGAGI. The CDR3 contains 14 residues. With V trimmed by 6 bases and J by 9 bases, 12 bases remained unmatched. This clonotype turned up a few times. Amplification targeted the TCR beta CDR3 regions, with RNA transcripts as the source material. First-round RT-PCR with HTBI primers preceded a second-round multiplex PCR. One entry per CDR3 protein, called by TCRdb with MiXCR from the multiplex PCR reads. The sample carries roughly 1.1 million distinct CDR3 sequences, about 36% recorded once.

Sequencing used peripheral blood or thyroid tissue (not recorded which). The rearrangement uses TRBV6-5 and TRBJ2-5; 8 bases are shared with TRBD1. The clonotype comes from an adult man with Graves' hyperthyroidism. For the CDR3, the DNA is TGTGCCAGCAGGAGGACAGGGCGAAATCAGCCCCAGTACTTC. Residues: CASRRTGRNQPQYF.